What follows describes a single T cell receptor (beta chain). This clone appeared a single time. It lacks a known antigen. The sample holds no much larger clone one base away, and base qualities are not on file. Donors formed part of the validation cohort, which comprised over a hundred subjects and was distinct from the first cohort of under 850 subjects. The sample originates from a study of cytomegalovirus exposure and HLA in healthy donors (dated 2017 in TCRdb). About the study as a whole: According to a later analysis, one platform produced both the approximately 110 validation repertoires and the 700 or so repertoires of the first cohort. The study was designed to test whether signatures of past pathogen exposure could be identified by cataloging public T cell receptors. A separate validation cohort of about 110 different subjects was used in addition to the roughly 670-subject first cohort. The study combined high-throughput TCR immunosequencing, statistical association of individual TCRs with disease status, and machine learning to predict cytomegalovirus infection status. General study outcomes and caveats: A later analysis lacked HLA typing for the validation cohort, so it scored co-occurrence in that cohort across all 110 or so repertoires. The authors suggested that the approach could potentially be generalized to other disease states and immunological phenotypes. In vitro tests confirmed that a few of the cytomegalovirus-associated TCR beta chains recognize cytomegalovirus antigens. A later analysis found that TCRs clustered in the first cohort also tended to co-occur in the 120 validation repertoires, with just under 95% of cluster scores above 0. While some public TCRs were present in many individuals, most TCR sequences turned up only very rarely across donors. In both the original and validation cohorts, the classifier was reported to diagnose cytomegalovirus status with high specificity and sensitivity. The study gave a list of more than 150 TCR beta chains associated with cytomegalovirus.

Reading from cysteine to phenylalanine, the CDR3 counts 14 amino acids. The kept DNA is CDR3 alone, 42 bases in frame from the first base. Trimming leaves V shorter by 2 bases and J shorter by 4 bases, with the junction holding 5 bases beyond the gene matches. In the germline V gene, CDR1 corresponds to SGHDT and CDR2 to YYEEEE. Library construction relied on the immunoSEQ multiplex PCR assay. The source study handled its data this way. A statistical classification framework was developed to diagnose cytomegalovirus status using the catalog of TCR beta chain sequences. Entries here come from immuneACCESS through TCRdb and include only in-frame sequences with V and J called. Some clones fail to appear in such tables; in the studies checked, an unresolved V gene covers under half of the shortfall, and the cause of the remainder is unknown. The V and J calls and clone size come from that table; D and trimming were worked out from the DNA. For this sample the table gives 220,000 or so clones, of which over 70% were detected only once. Roughly 13% of the sample is in the top ten clones.

Recombination joined TRBV5-6 with TRBJ1-2, with 7 junctional bases fitting TRBD1. This receptor was taken from a woman aged 30 to 39 in good health and CMV-seropositive. Sequencing was carried out using PBMCs. The CDR3 protein: CASSFEQGLYGYTF. In nucleotides, the sequence is TGTGCCAGCAGCTTCGAACAGGGGCTCTATGGCTACACCTTC. The CDR3 plus the reference TRBV5-6 and TRBJ1-2 genes for the other parts give the full variable domain: DAGVTQSPTHLIKTRGQQVTLRCSPKSGHDTVSWYQQALGQGPQFIFQYYEEEERQRGNFPDRFSGHQFPNYSSELNVNALLLGDSALYLCASSFEQGLYGYTFGSGTRLTVV.